The 29 T cell receptor beta chains presented below share a single source sample, sequenced in a study of blood T cell dynamics during melanoma immunotherapy. Method: immunoSEQ multiplex PCR; TCRdb's copy keeps in-frame clones and lacks some. The profile shows approximately 7,000 clones, 85% of them singletons. The time point: week 3, after first cycle of checkpoint inhibitor. This material consisted of blood, taken from a patient treated with checkpoint blockade. All receptors come from a human donor with melanoma. Some clones in this sample may be carry-over from other donors' samples.

V gene TRBV28 combines with J gene TRBJ2-7, with D perhaps TRBD2 (6 bases). The V gene lost 3 bases and the J gene lost 0 bases, with 9 bases spanning the gap. From germline, CDR1 is MDHEN and CDR2 SYDVKM. The CDR3 totals 14 residues. The CDR3 spells CASSFGGNSYEQYF. The DNA for the CDR3 is TGTGCCAGCAGTTTCGGGGGAAACTCCTACGAGCAGTACTTC.

The chain uses TRBV19 and TRBJ1-4; 7 bases fit TRBD1. Germline CDR1 and CDR2: LNHDA and SQIVND (reference sequence). This CDR3 is built from 15 residues. V was pared by 5 bases and J by 7 bases, with 10 bases of the junction left unmatched. CDR3 in DNA: TGTGCCAGTAGTCCATTACAGGGGCTCGGTGAAAAACTGTTTTTT. It codes for CASSPLQGLGEKLFF.

The chain links TRBV7-2 to TRBJ2-7; D perhaps matches TRBD1 (6 bases). Germline V CDR1 and CDR2: SGHTA, FQGNSA. Trimming took off 5 bases at V and 4 bases at J, with 18 bases between the two ends. The CDR3 covers 15 residues. CDR3 coding DNA: TGTGCCAGCAGCACCGACAGGACGGGAAAGTACGAGCAGTACTTC. This sequence encodes CASSTDRTGKYEQYF.

The chain couples TRBV2 to TRBJ2-2; possibly TRBD1 for D (6 bases). Germline CDR1 is SNHLY and CDR2 is FYNNEI. This CDR3 is 15 amino acids long. V lost 6 bases and J lost 4, with 15 bases in between. CDR3 DNA: TGTGCCAGCAGCGCGACCAGACAGGCCACCGGGGAGCTGTTTTTT. Protein product: CASSATRQATGELFF.

This CDR3 reads CASSEVGGGELFF. As DNA, the CDR3 is TGTGCCAGCAGTGAAGTGGGAGGCGGGGAGCTGTTTTTT. This chain uses TRBV6-1 with TRBJ2-2; D possibly corresponds to TRBD2 (6 bases). Deletions cut 1 base from V and 7 bases from J, with 7 bases between. The CDR3 is 13 amino acids. The germline gives CDR1 MNHNS, CDR2 SASEGT.

V and J are TRBV7-9 and TRBJ1-4; 9 bases are shared with TRBD1. Unmatched junction bases numbered 7, after V lost 5 bases and J lost 0 bases. Germline-derived CDR1 and CDR2 are SEHNR and FQNEAQ (reference sequence). This CDR3 spans 17 amino acids. CDR3 loop: CASSPGQGRATNEKLFF. The CDR3 DNA sequence: TGTGCCAGCAGCCCCGGACAGGGGCGAGCAACTAATGAAAAACTGTTTTTT.

This clone was detected a few times. The rearrangement uses TRBV2 and TRBJ2-7; TRBD1 matches at 9 bases. V lost 6 bases to trimming and J lost 5 bases; unmatched junction nucleotides: 11. Germline V gene lookup returns CDR1 SNHLY and CDR2 FYNNEI. The CDR3 loop spans 15 amino acids. The CDR3 DNA reads as TGTGCCAGCAGGGAGTCCACAGGGGGCGGGGACGAGCAGTACTTC. This translates into CASRESTGGGDEQYF. The variable domain in full, completed from reference TRBV2 and TRBJ2-7, reads EPEVTQTPSHQVTQMGQEVILRCVPISNHLYFYWYRQILGQKVEFLVSFYNNEISEKSEIFDDQFSVERPDGSNFTLKIRSTKLEDSAMYFCASRESTGGGDEQYFGPGTRLTVT.

This chain uses TRBV9 with TRBJ1-1; weak D call: TRBD1 (5 bases). Germline V gives CDR1 SGDLS, CDR2 YYNGEE. This CDR3 has 15 amino acids. The V gene lost 3 bases and the J gene lost 1 base, with 13 bases spanning the gap. In DNA, the CDR3 is TGTGCCAGCAGCGGGGGGAGGGTCCCGAACACTGAAGCTTTCTTT. This encodes CASSGGRVPNTEAFF.

This chain connects TRBV4-1 to TRBJ2-1; 7 positions match TRBD2. Germline values: CDR1 MGHRA, CDR2 YSYEKL. V was pared by 0 bases and J by 9 bases, with 14 bases of the junction left unmatched. The CDR3 runs to 17 residues. The DNA of the CDR3 is TGCGCCAGCAGCCAAGAAGGAGGACTAGTTATCTATGGTGAGCAGTTCTTC. Translating gives CASSQEGGLVIYGEQFF.

This clone turned up a few times. The chain joins TRBV2 to TRBJ1-4, with D uncertain. This CDR3 is built from 15 residues. V gave up 2 bases and J gave up 0 bases, with 7 bases separating them. In germline, CDR1 is SNHLY, CDR2 FYNNEI. CDR3 sequence (DNA): TGTGCCAGCAGTGAATTCGAGGCAACTAATGAAAAACTGTTTTTT. Its translation: CASSEFEATNEKLFF.

The V gene is TRBV19, the J gene TRBJ2-7, with 9 bases matching TRBD1. J gave up 1 base and V 1 base, and 5 bases lay outside the gene matches. The germline CDR1 and CDR2 sequences are LNHDA and SQIVND (reference sequence). The CDR3 loop spans 16 amino acids. The CDR3 coding sequence is TGTGCCAGTAGTATAGCAGGGGACAGGGCGTCCTACGAGCAGTACTTC. It is translated as CASSIAGDRASYEQYF.

In its sample, this clone was seen once. This chain uses TRBV11-2 with TRBJ1-6; the match to TRBD1 covers 8 bases. From germline, CDR1 is SGHAT and CDR2 FQNNGV. Losses at the gene ends were 3 bases for V and 5 bases for J; bases not matched to a gene: 3. This CDR3 comprises 15 residues. CDR3: CASSFRDRNNSPLHF. In DNA form, the CDR3 reads TGTGCCAGCAGCTTCCGGGACAGGAATAATTCACCCCTCCACTTT.

The chain combines TRBV27 with TRBJ1-6, with D uncertain. This CDR3 spans 14 amino acids. Germline CDR1 is MNHEY and CDR2 is SMNVEV (reference sequence). V lost 5 bases and J lost 5, with 10 bases in between. The CDR3 spells CASSTGTHNSPLHF. The CDR3 DNA reads as TGTGCCAGCAGTACGGGAACGCATAATTCACCCCTCCACTTT.

The chain uses TRBV7-2 and TRBJ2-5; D gene uncertain. This CDR3 spans 15 amino acids. Trimming left V 1 base short and J 2 bases short, with 11 bases between. Per germline, CDR1 SGHTA and CDR2 FQGNSA. Written as DNA, the CDR3 is TGTGCCAGCAGCTTAGGCAGTAGGATTCAAGAGACCCAGTACTTC. Protein sequence: CASSLGSRIQETQYF.

This chain joins TRBV7-2 and TRBJ2-1; 9 bases match TRBD2. J was trimmed by 8 bases and V by 2 bases; bases with no gene match: 4. Germline lookup yields CDR1 SGHTA and CDR2 FQGNSA. This CDR3 region has 14 residues. The DNA of the CDR3 is TGTGCCAGCAGCTTACCGGTAGCGGGGGATGAGCAGTTCTTC. It translates to CASSLPVAGDEQFF.

The chain has TRBV27 and TRBJ1-2; possible D gene TRBD1, 6 bases. Germline-derived CDR1 and CDR2 are MNHEY and SMNVEV (reference sequence). V lost 8 bases, J lost 8 bases, and 18 bases lay in between. The CDR3 totals 13 residues. The CDR3 spells CASSSTGLLGYTF. As DNA, the CDR3 is TGTGCCAGCTCTTCCACAGGGTTATTAGGCTACACCTTC.

The J gene is TRBJ2-1, the V gene TRBV28, with no clear D. V lost 7 bases, J lost 7 bases, and 11 bases lay in between. CDR1 and CDR2 (germline): MDHEN, SYDVKM. The CDR3 is 12 residues long. The DNA of the CDR3 is TGTGCCAGCACTTCAGCTGGTAATGAGCAGTTCTTC. It translates to CASTSAGNEQFF.

V gene TRBV14 combines with J gene TRBJ2-7, with 7 bases identical to TRBD2. Germline lookup yields CDR1 SGHDN and CDR2 FVKESK. The CDR3 extends over 17 amino acids. Trimming at V came to 1 base and at J to 9 bases, leaving 18 bases not matched to a gene. The CDR3 nucleotides are TGTGCCAGCAGCCAAGCGCTCGGGGGGACGAAGCCTGGTGGGCAGTACTTC. Translation: CASSQALGGTKPGGQYF.

This clone has a single count. This sequence joins TRBV4-1 and TRBJ2-7, with 10 bases aligning to TRBD1. Germline loops: CDR1 MGHRA, CDR2 YSYEKL. The CDR3 is 16 amino acids. Trimming at V came to 4 bases and at J to 4 bases, leaving 10 bases not matched to a gene. CDR3 nucleotide sequence: TGCGCCAGCAGCCTCCACGGGACAGGGGCAAGTTACGAGCAGTACTTC. Its translation: CASSLHGTGASYEQYF.

The V gene is TRBV6-1, the J gene TRBJ2-1, with 8 positions matching TRBD2. The germline CDR1 and CDR2 sequences are MNHNS and SASEGT. The CDR3 runs 13 residues. Trimming cost V 5 bases and J 15 bases; bases outside gene matches: 12. The CDR3 bases are TGTGCCAGCAGTCCGACCAGTACTAGCGGCCTGTTCTTC. Translating it yields CASSPTSTSGLFF.

The chain carries TRBV2 and TRBJ2-2; no clear D. Trimming cost V 5 bases and J 1 base, with 14 bases left between them. This CDR3 contains 16 residues. Germline V gene sequence: CDR1 SNHLY, CDR2 FYNNEI. DNA of the CDR3: TGTGCCAGCAGTACGGACCAATCCCGGAACACCGGGGAGCTGTTTTTT. Protein sequence: CASSTDQSRNTGELFF. The full variable domain, with the rest looked up from reference TRBV2 and TRBJ2-2, is EPEVTQTPSHQVTQMGQEVILRCVPISNHLYFYWYRQILGQKVEFLVSFYNNEISEKSEIFDDQFSVERPDGSNFTLKIRSTKLEDSAMYFCASSTDQSRNTGELFFGEGSRLTVL.

The chain uses TRBV15 and TRBJ2-2, with 9 nucleotides matching TRBD1. This CDR3 region has 16 residues. The germline V gene encodes CDR1 LNHNV and CDR2 YYDKDF (reference sequence). With V trimmed by 6 bases and J by 1 base, 6 bases remained unmatched. Here the CDR3 DNA reads TGTGCCACCAGTCAGGGACAGGGAGGGAACACCGGGGAGCTGTTTTTT. Protein sequence: CATSQGQGGNTGELFF.

This chain uses TRBV7-8 with TRBJ1-1; D perhaps matches TRBD1 (5 bases). The CDR3 runs to 15 residues. With 0 bases removed from V and 3 bases from J, the gap between germline ends came to 11 bases. CDR1 is SGHVS and CDR2 is FQNEAQ in the germline V gene. The CDR3 bases are TGTGCCAGCAGCTTAGCAGCAGGGAGGTACACTGAAGCTTTCTTT. It codes for CASSLAAGRYTEAFF.

This chain uses TRBV5-1 with TRBJ1-1; D is uncertain. Germline assignment: CDR1 SGHRS and CDR2 YFSETQ. This CDR3 region has 15 residues. V dropped 3 bases and J dropped 4 bases, with 16 bases sitting between them. DNA for the CDR3: TGCGCCAGCAGCTCTGGTGGGCAGGCGGCCACTGAAGCTTTCTTT. Translated, it gives CASSSGGQAATEAFF.

The table lists this clone with a count of one. V is TRBV5-6 and J is TRBJ2-1, with D possibly TRBD2 on 6 matching bases. Germline loops: CDR1 SGHDT, CDR2 YYEEEE. V lost 1 base, J lost 3 bases, and 11 bases lay in between. There are 15 residues in the CDR3. This CDR3 reads CASSLTGTGYNEQFF. DNA of the CDR3: TGTGCCAGCAGCTTGACCGGGACTGGCTACAATGAGCAGTTCTTC. Combining the CDR3 with reference TRBV5-6 and TRBJ2-1 gives the whole variable domain DAGVTQSPTHLIKTRGQQVTLRCSPKSGHDTVSWYQQALGQGPQFIFQYYEEEERQRGNFPDRFSGHQFPNYSSELNVNALLLGDSALYLCASSLTGTGYNEQFFGPGTRLTVL.

The chain links TRBV6-1 to TRBJ1-2; D is perhaps TRBD1 (5 bases). This CDR3 is built from 16 residues. CDR1 MNHNS and CDR2 SASEGT come from the germline V gene. V was trimmed by 1 base and J by 1 base, leaving 13 bases between them. The CDR3: CASSEVGAGGNYGYTF. DNA for the CDR3: TGTGCCAGCAGTGAAGTAGGGGCCGGAGGTAACTATGGCTACACCTTC.

V is TRBV6-5 and J is TRBJ2-5, with TRBD1 matching 7 bases. The CDR3 runs 14 residues. Germline V gives CDR1 MNHEY, CDR2 SVGAGI. V lost 4 bases, J lost 5 bases, and 7 bases stayed unmatched. The CDR3: CASSSGTVMETQYF. CDR3 nucleotide sequence: TGTGCCAGCAGTTCAGGGACAGTGATGGAGACCCAGTACTTC.

The chain has TRBV19 and TRBJ1-3; D is possibly TRBD1 (5 bases). CDR1 LNHDA and CDR2 SQIVND come from the germline V gene (reference sequence). The CDR3 loop spans 13 amino acids. Deletions cut 4 bases from V and 4 bases from J, with 8 bases between. In DNA, the CDR3 is TGTGCCAGTAGTACAGGGTCGGGAAACACCATATATTTT. This sequence encodes CASSTGSGNTIYF.

The chain uses TRBV7-1 and TRBJ2-7; tentatively, D is TRBD1 or TRBD2 (5 bases each). TRBV7-1 belongs to the ORF category, with a function that is uncertain. The CDR3 has 15 amino acids. V was shortened by 6 bases and J by 0 bases, with 15 bases between the two germline ends. The CDR3 coding sequence is TGTGCCAGCAGATCGGACTTGCAGGGCTCCTACGAGCAGTACTTC. Encoded protein: CASRSDLQGSYEQYF.